This T cell receptor (beta chain) stems from a study of Ad26.COV2.S vaccination and SARS-CoV-2 variants. A remark on this clone: Its antigen is as yet unknown.

Described treatment: 15 to 20 received Ad26.COV2.S at low or high dose, single or two shots; 5 received placebo; per-sample allocation not given. Sampling was performed 63 days after the first vaccine or placebo injection. An adult donor aged 18-55 years was enrolled in Boston. Findings and limits, study-wide: TCR breadth and depth estimates may have understated total T cell responses.

The protocol was immunoSEQ multiplex PCR, while the TCRdb copy is restricted to in-frame clones and leaves out a portion. The data show about 680,000 clones, about 90% seen once. V shed 1 base, J shed 1 base, and the junction held 11 bases outside the gene matches. Per the germline V gene, CDR1 is LNHDA and CDR2 is SQIVND (reference sequence). CDR3 size: 20 residues. This clonotype was obtained from a person between 18 and 60 years old who received the Ad26.COV2.S COVID-19 vaccine or a placebo. This chain joins TRBV19 and TRBJ2-4; 12 bases line up with TRBD2. Specimen: peripheral blood, collected in a trial of Ad26.COV2.S vaccine versus placebo. DNA for the CDR3: TGTGCCAGTAGTATAGCGGGACTAGCGGGTAAAGGAACGGCCAAAAACATTCAGTACTTC. As protein: CASSIAGLAGKGTAKNIQYF.